This T cell receptor beta chain was captured by sequencing in a study of PD-L1 blockade in urothelial cancer (dated by TCRdb to 2016 to 2017). Some background on the complete study: Every patient began therapy in about 2014 and was given atezolizumab 1,200 mg intravenously every 3 weeks. About 85% of the roughly 30 patients were males with bladder-origin urothelial cancer, and about 65% of the roughly 30 reported a prior smoking history. An ECOG performance status of 0 or 1 was recorded for the patients, and 0 to 3 prior chemotherapy regimens had been received by the patients. Blood samples were analyzed at two time points: 3 weeks after treatment start (second dose) and 6 weeks after treatment start. Blood samples gave median yields of about 150,000 T cells and approximately 80,000 unique TCRs, along with a median clonality of around 0.075. The study was an exploratory multi-omic analysis of somatic, immune and clinical correlates of response to PD-L1 blockade with atezolizumab in urothelial cancer. Pretreatment tumor samples, along with matched peripheral blood serially collected before and after atezolizumab treatment, were subjected to TCR sequencing. Durable clinical benefit meant progression-free survival longer than 6 months, and TCR features were also tested against progression-free and overall survival. Whole exome sequencing and RNA sequencing of pretreatment tumors were performed alongside TCR sequencing in the same patients. Durable clinical benefit was achieved by nine patients and was not achieved by 20 patients. Around 30 patients had pretreatment blood TCR-seq, about 24 had at least one posttreatment blood collection, and about 24 had tumor TCR-seq. The full study reports these points: A pretreatment peripheral blood TCR clonality below the median was linked to improved progression-free and overall survival. Because the sample size was small (n ≈ 29) and many of the analyses were exploratory, the results are meant to be hypothesis-generating. At 3 weeks after the start of treatment, tumor-associated TCR clones in peripheral blood had expanded more in patients with durable benefit (n of about 20, p = 0.022).

The time point label for this specimen denotes: peripheral blood 6 weeks after treatment start. The cohort comprised fewer than 35 patients with locally advanced or metastatic urothelial carcinoma treated at Memorial Sloan Kettering on a trial protocol. Peripheral blood mononuclear cells were collected pretreatment and during treatment, at between 1 and 8 total time points per patient. The Qiagen DNeasy Blood extraction kit was used to purify genomic DNA from total PBMCs and tumor samples. Collected pretreatment and during treatment, PBMCs were isolated and stored as previously described. The CDR3 sequence holds 17 residues, the cysteine and phenylalanine included. The DNA shown is the 51-base CDR3, in frame from base 1. Sequences GTSNPN (CDR1) and SVGIG (CDR2) are obtained from the germline V gene (reference sequence). V and J are trimmed by 0 bases and 2 bases, and the gene matches miss 11 bases of the junction.

Synthetic TCR analog templates were spiked into each PCR to estimate absolute template abundance from read counts. Using the immunoSEQ assay, TCRbeta CDR3 regions were amplified from genomic DNA with bias-controlled V and J gene primers. Sequencing of rearranged TCRbeta segments was done at approximately 20X coverage. The study's own analysis went as follows. Sequencing errors were corrected by clustering and CDR3s were annotated against IMGT to assign V, D and J genes. Out-of-frame and stop-codon sequences were excluded, and only productive TCRbeta rearrangements were used in downstream analyses. To compute clonality, Shannon entropy was normalized by the log of the number of unique productive sequences and then subtracted from one. Fisher's exact test with Benjamini-Hochberg correction, at a threshold of adjusted p below 0.01, was used to find clones that differed between time points or between blood and tumor. TCRdb retrieved this table from immuneACCESS and kept in-frame rearrangements only. Not all clones are present; in checked studies, unresolved V genes account for under half, and no reason is known for the remainder. V, J and clone size reflect that table, while D and trimming were determined from the DNA. Here the sample has under 60,000 clones; 70% to 90% occur a single time. The ten largest clonotypes hold roughly a tenth of the sample.

Of note for this clone: Its antigen is still unknown. It has no much larger one-base neighbor in the sample; base qualities were not kept.

The sequence derives from a man aged 60 to 75 with urothelial cancer. This specimen consisted of PBMCs, obtained around atezolizumab (anti-PD-L1) treatment. The sequence links TRBV30 to TRBJ2-7; 9 middle bases align to TRBD1. The DNA is as follows: TGTGCCTGGAGTGTACCCCTGGGGGACAGGGCTACCTACGAGCAGTACTTC. Protein translation: CAWSVPLGDRATYEQYF.